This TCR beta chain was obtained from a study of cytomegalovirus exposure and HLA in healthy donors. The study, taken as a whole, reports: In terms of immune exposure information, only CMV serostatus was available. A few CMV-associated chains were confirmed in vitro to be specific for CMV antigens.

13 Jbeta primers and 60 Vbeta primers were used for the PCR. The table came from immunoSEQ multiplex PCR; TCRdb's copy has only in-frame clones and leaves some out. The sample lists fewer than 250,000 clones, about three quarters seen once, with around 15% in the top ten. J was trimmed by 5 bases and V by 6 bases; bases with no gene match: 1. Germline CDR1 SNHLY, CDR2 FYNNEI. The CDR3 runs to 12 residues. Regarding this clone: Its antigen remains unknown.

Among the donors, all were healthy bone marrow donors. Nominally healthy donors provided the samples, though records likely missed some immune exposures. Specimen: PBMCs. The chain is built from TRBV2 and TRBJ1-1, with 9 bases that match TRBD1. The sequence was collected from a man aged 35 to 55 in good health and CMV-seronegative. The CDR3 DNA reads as TGTGCCAGCAGCGACAGGGGGACTGAAGCTTTCTTT. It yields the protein CASSDRGTEAFF.